The present T cell receptor (beta chain) was sequenced within a study of graft-versus-host responses after intestinal transplantation. As for this clone: Its target is not known.

CDR1 and CDR2 (germline): LNHDA, SQIVND (reference sequence). This CDR3 spans 14 amino acids. V dropped 4 bases and J dropped 0 bases, with 7 bases sitting between them. Produced via immunoSEQ multiplex PCR; TCRdb's table is partial and in-frame only. The sample lists fewer than 20,000 clones, around 93% occurring once. Study-wide findings and caveats: The marrow of recipients harbored GvH clones, and ileum or blood showed some of them first.

The origin of this receptor is a human patient who received an intestinal transplant, so some T cells may come from the graft donor. This rearrangement joins TRBV19 to TRBJ1-5; no definite D call. The sequenced sample was PBMCs, obtained 23 days after intestinal transplant. CDR3 sequence (DNA): TGTGCCAGTAGTAACAGTTATAGCAATCAGCCCCAGCATTTT. Translated, it gives CASSNSYSNQPQHF.